This TCR beta chain was identified during a study of long-term antiretroviral therapy in people with HIV. Samples were assayed with immunoSEQ v3.0 at survey level. Clones were read by immunoSEQ multiplex PCR, and TCRdb kept only the in-frame ones, dropping some. The sample has about 26,000 clones, roughly 86% seen once. This sequence was found in a man aged 40-55 years with HIV. Here the sequenced sample was unsorted PBMCs, taken approximately 2.7 years after starting antiretroviral therapy.

CDR3 protein: CASHSSGNTIYF. CDR3 nucleotide sequence: TGTGCCAGCCACAGCTCTGGAAACACCATATATTTT. The rearrangement uses TRBV6-1 and TRBJ1-3; D is ambiguous. Germline CDR1 is MNHNS and CDR2 is SASEGT. CDR3 length equals 12 residues. The germline V and J ends were trimmed by 8 bases and 0 bases, with 5 bases remaining between them.